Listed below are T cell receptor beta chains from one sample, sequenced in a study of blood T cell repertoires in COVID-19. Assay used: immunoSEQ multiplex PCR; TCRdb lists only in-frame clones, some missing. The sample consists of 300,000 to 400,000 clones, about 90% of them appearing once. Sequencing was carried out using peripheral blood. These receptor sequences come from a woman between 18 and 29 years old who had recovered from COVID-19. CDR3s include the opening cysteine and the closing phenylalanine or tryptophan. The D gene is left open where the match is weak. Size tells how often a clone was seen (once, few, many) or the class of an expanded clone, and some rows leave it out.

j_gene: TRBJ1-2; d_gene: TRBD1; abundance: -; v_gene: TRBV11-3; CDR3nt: TGTGCCAGCAGCTTACGTTCGGGACAGGAAGACTATGGCTACACCTTC; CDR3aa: CASSLRSGQEDYGYTF
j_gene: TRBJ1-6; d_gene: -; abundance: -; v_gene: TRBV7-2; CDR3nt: TGTGCGGGGGGGGACTATAATTCACCCCTCCACTTT; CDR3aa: CAGGDYNSPLHF
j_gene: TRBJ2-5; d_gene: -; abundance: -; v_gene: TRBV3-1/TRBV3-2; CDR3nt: TGTGCCAGCAGCCAAGCACTAGCTAGGAAGACCCAGTACTTC; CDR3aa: CASSQALARKTQYF
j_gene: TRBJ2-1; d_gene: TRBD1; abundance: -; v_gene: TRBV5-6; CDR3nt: TGTGCCAGCATCCTTAGCAGGACAGGGGGTTGGAATGAGCAGTTCTTC; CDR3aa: CASILSRTGGWNEQFF
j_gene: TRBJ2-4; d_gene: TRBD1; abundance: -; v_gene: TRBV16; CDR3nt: TGTGCCAGCAGCCTAACGGGCGGGACAGGGGTTATGAACATTCAGTACTTC; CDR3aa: CASSLTGGTGVMNIQYF
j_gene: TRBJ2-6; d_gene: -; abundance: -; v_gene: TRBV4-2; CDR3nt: TGTGCCAGCAGCCAAGGACATGACTCTGGGGCCAACGTCCTGACTTTC; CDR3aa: CASSQGHDSGANVLTF
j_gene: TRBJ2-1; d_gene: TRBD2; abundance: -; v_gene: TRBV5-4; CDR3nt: TGTGCCAGCAGCAACACTAGCGGGAGAGTCTATGAGCAGTTCTTC; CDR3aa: CASSNTSGRVYEQFF
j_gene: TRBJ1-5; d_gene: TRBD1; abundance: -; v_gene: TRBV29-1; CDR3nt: TGCAGCGTTGACCCGGACAGGTCGAGTAGCAATCAGCCCCAGCATTTT; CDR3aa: CSVDPDRSSSNQPQHF
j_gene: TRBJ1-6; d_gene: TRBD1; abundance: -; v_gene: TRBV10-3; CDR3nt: TGTGCCATCAGTGAGTCCTGGACAGGGGTCAATTCACCCCTCCACTTT; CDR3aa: CAISESWTGVNSPLHF
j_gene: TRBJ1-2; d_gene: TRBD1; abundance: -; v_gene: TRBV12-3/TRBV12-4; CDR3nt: TGTGCCAGCAGCCGGGACAGATACTATGGCTACACCTTC; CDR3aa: CASSRDRYYGYTF
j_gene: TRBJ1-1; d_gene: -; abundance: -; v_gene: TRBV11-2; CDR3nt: TGTGCCAGCAGCTTAAGCCACTCCGGTGAAGCTTTCTTT; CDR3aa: CASSLSHSGEAFF
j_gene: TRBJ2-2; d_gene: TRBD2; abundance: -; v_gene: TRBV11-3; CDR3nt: TGTGCCAGCAGCTTGCTAGCGGCGAACACCGGGGAGCTGTTTTTT; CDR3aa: CASSLLAANTGELFF
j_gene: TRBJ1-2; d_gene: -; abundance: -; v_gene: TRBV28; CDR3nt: TGTGCCAGCAGTTTCACTGGTTTTGGCTACACCTTC; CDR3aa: CASSFTGFGYTF
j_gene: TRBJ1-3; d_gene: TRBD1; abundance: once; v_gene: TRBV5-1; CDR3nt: TGCGCCAGCAGCTCCGCGACAGGGGGAGGAAACACCATATATTTT; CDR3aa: CASSSATGGGNTIYF
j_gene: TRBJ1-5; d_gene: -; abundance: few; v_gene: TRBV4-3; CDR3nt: TGCGCCAGCAGCCAAGATCTTCGGGGTGATCAGCCCCAGCATTTT; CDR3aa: CASSQDLRGDQPQHF
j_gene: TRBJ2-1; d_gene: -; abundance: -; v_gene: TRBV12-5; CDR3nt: TGTGCTAGTGGTTCGCCGACAGGCCGCCGTTACAATGAGCAGTTCTTC; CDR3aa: CASGSPTGRRYNEQFF
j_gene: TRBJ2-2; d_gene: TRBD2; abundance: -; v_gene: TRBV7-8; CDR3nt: TGTGCCAGCAGCCGCTACCGGACTAGCGGATACACCGGGGAGCTGTTTTTT; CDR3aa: CASSRYRTSGYTGELFF
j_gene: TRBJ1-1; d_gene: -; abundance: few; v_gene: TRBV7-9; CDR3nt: TGTGCCAGCAGCTTAGGTCGGGGGGAGGTGAACACTGAAGCTTTCTTT; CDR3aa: CASSLGRGEVNTEAFF
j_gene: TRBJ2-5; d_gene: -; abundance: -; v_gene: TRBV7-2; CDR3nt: TGTGCCAGCAGCTTATCCCGGGAGTGGGGTCGGGAGACCCAGTACTTC; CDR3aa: CASSLSREWGRETQYF
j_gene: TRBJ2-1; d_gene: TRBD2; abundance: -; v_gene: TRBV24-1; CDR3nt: TGTGCCACCAGTGACTCTAGCGGGGGCAACAATGAGCAGTTCTTC; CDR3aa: CATSDSSGGNNEQFF
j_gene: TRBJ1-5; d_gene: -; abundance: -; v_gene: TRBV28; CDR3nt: TGTGCCAGCCTTAAAGGAGCTTATAGCAATCAGCCCCAGCATTTT; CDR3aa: CASLKGAYSNQPQHF
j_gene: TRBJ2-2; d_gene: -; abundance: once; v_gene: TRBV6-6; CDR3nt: TGTGCCAGCAGTTACTCACGGAGGGCCGACACCGGGGAGCTGTTTTTT; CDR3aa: CASSYSRRADTGELFF
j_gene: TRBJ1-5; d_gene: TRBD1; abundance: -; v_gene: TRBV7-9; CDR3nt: TGTGCCAGCAGCTTAGCGGGACAGGGGGCGCGGCAGCCCCAGCATTTT; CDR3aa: CASSLAGQGARQPQHF
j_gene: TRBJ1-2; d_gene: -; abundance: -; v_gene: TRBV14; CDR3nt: TGTGCCAGCAGCCGGGACTCTAACTACTATGGCTACACCTTC; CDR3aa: CASSRDSNYYGYTF
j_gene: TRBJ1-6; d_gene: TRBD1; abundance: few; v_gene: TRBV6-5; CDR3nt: TGTGCCAGCAGTTACTCCTCCGGGACAGGGAATTCACCCCTCCACTTT; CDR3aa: CASSYSSGTGNSPLHF
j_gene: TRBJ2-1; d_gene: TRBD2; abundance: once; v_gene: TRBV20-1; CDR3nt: TGCAGTGCTAGTACTTGGGCGGGAGGGCCTTACAATGAGCAGTTCTTC; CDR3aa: CSASTWAGGPYNEQFF
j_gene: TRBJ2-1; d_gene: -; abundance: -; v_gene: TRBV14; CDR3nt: TGTGCCAGCAGCCCGAGAGGCAGCGGGCGATCACTTAGCTCCTACAATGAGCAGTTCTTC; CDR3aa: CASSPRGSGRSLSSYNEQFF
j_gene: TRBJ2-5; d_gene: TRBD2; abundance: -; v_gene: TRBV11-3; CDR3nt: TGTGCCAGCAGCCTGACTAGCGGGAGGGCGGAGACCCAGTACTTC; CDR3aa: CASSLTSGRAETQYF
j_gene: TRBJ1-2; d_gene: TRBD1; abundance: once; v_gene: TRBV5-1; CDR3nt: TGCGCCAGCAGCCTCCGAGGACAGGGGGCGCTGGACTATGGCTACACCTTC; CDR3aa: CASSLRGQGALDYGYTF
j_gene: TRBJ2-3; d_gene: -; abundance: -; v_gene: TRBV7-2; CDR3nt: TGTGCCAGCAGCTTAGTACTGGGGCGGGGAGATACGCAGTATTTT; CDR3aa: CASSLVLGRGDTQYF
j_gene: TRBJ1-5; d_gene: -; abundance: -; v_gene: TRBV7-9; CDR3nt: TGTGCCAGCAGCCCAAGTTCCTACCAGCCCCAGCATTTT; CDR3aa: CASSPSSYQPQHF
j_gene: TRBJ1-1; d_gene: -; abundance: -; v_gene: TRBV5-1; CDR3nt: TGCGCCAGCAGCGGAGGTTTGGACACTGAAGCTTTCTTT; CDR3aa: CASSGGLDTEAFF
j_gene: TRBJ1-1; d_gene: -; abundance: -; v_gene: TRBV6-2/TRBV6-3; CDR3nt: TGTGCCAGCAGTTACCCGGACAGCGCTTTCTTT; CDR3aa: CASSYPDSAFF
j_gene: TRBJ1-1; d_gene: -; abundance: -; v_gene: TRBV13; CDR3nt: TGTGCCAGCAGCTTAGGGACACAGAAAACTGAAGCTTTCTTT; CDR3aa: CASSLGTQKTEAFF
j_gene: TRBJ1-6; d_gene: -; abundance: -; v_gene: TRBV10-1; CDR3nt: TGCGCCAGCAGCGAGTCACGGGGATCACCCCTCCACTTT; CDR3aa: CASSESRGSPLHF
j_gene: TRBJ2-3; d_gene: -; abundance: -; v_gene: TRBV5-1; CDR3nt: TGCGCCAGCAGCCCGCCCGCCCGGAGCACAGATACGCAGTATTTT; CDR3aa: CASSPPARSTDTQYF
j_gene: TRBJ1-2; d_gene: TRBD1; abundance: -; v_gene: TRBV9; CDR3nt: TGTGCCAGCAGCGTAGGACAGGGGGGTTACTATGGCTACACCTTC; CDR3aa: CASSVGQGGYYGYTF
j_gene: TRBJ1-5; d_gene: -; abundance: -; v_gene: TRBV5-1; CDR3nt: TGCGCCAGCAGCTTGGCCGGAGAGAATCAGCCCCAGCATTTT; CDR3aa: CASSLAGENQPQHF
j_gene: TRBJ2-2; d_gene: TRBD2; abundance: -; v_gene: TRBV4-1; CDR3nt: TGCGCCAGCAGCCGGGTTAGCGGGAGGTTGAACACCGGGGAGCTGTTTTTT; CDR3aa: CASSRVSGRLNTGELFF
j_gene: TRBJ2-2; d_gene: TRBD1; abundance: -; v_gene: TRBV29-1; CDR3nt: TGCAGCGCCCGAGTGGACAGGGCGAACACCGGGGAGCTGTTTTTT; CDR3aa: CSARVDRANTGELFF
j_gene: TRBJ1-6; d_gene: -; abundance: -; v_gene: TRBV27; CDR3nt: TGTGCCAGCAGTTTAAAACCTCAAGCAGGGGAATCACCCCTCCACTTT; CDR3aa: CASSLKPQAGESPLHF
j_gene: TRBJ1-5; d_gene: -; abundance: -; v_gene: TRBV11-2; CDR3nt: TGTGCCAGCAGCTTAGGGTACGGGGAGGGACAGCCCCAGCATTTT; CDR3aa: CASSLGYGEGQPQHF
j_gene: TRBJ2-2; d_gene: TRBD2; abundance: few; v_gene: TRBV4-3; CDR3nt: TGCGCCAGCAGCCAACGCACTAGCGGGAGCTATCCCGGGGAGCTGTTTTTT; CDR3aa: CASSQRTSGSYPGELFF
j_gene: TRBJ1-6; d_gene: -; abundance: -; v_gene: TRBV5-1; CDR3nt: TGCGCCAGCAGCCAAACCCACGGGACACAAAATTCACCCCTCCACTTT; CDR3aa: CASSQTHGTQNSPLHF
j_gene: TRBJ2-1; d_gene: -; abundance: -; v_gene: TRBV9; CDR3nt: TGTGCCAGCAGCGGTCCACGGAATGAGCAGTTCTTC; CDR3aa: CASSGPRNEQFF
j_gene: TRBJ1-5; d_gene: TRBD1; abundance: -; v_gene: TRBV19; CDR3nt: TGTGCCAGTAGTCCCCGTGACAGGGTGGGCAATCAGCCCCAGCATTTT; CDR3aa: CASSPRDRVGNQPQHF
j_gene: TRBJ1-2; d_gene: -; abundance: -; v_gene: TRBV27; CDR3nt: TGTGCCAGCAGTTTAACTAAGTCGGATGGCTACACCTTC; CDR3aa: CASSLTKSDGYTF
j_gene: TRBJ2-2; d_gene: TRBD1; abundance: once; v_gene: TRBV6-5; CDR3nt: TGTGCCAGCAGGAGGGACAGGGACACCGGGGAGCTGTTTTTT; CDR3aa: CASRRDRDTGELFF
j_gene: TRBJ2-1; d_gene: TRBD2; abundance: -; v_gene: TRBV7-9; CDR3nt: TGTGCCAGCAGCTTAGCCATAGTCGGGCTAGCGGGAGTTAAAGATGAGCAGTTCTTC; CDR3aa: CASSLAIVGLAGVKDEQFF
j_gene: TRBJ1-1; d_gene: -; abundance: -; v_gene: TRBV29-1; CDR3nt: TGCAGCGCTGCAGATCAGGGGAGCACTGAAGCTTTCTTT; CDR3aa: CSAADQGSTEAFF
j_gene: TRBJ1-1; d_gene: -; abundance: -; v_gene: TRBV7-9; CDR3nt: TGTGCCAGCAGCGTCGCTGAGGGGGTAAACACTGAAGCTTTCTTT; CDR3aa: CASSVAEGVNTEAFF
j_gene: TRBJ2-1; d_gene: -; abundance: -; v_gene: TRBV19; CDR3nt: TGTGCCAGTAGTATGAGAGGCGAGCAGTTCTTC; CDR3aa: CASSMRGEQFF
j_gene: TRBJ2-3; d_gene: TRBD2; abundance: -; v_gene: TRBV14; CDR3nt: TGTGCCAGCAGCCAAGAAATCGGGAGGGCCTTCACAGATACGCAGTATTTT; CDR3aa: CASSQEIGRAFTDTQYF
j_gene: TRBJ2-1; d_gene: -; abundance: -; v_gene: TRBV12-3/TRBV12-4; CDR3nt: TGTGCCAGCAGCCCCGCCCCGGGCAATGAGCAGTTCTTC; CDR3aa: CASSPAPGNEQFF
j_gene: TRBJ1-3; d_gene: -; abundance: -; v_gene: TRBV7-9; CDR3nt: TGTGCCAGCAGCTTAGTTGCTGAGAGCTCTGGAAACACCATATATTTT; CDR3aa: CASSLVAESSGNTIYF
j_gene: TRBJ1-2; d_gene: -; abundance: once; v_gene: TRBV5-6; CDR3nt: TGTGCCAGCAGCTCATTCCGCGGGGGGCTTTCCAACTATGGCTACACCTTC; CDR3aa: CASSSFRGGLSNYGYTF
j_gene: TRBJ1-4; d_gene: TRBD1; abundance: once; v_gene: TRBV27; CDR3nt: TGTGCCAGCAGTTTGGGGGAACGGGACAGGGGTGAAAAACTGTTTTTT; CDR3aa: CASSLGERDRGEKLFF